The sample holds a few counts of the clone carrying this T cell receptor (beta chain). Its antigen is undetermined. One entry per CDR3 protein results from TCRdb running MiXCR on the 5' RACE reads. Of about 460,000 distinct CDR3 sequences listed, approximately 14% are singletons. This record belongs to a study of identical twins. Findings and limits, study-wide: Beta out-of-frame sequences displayed a weaker excess of sharing between twins.

V dropped 0 bases and J dropped 4 bases, with 16 bases sitting between them. The CDR3 loop spans 16 amino acids. Germline V CDR1 and CDR2: DFQATT, SNEGSKA (reference sequence). The same data also contributed to another study, on yellow fever vaccine responses in identical twins.

The chain carries TRBV20-1 and TRBJ1-3, with TRBD1 as a possible D gene (6 bases). The sequence was collected from a woman between 18 and 29 years old in good health. The sample was CD4+ T cells sorted from blood. The CDR3 loop reads CSARDALRGVGNTIYF. CDR3 bases: TGCAGTGCTAGAGACGCCCTTAGGGGGGTCGGAAACACCATATATTTT.